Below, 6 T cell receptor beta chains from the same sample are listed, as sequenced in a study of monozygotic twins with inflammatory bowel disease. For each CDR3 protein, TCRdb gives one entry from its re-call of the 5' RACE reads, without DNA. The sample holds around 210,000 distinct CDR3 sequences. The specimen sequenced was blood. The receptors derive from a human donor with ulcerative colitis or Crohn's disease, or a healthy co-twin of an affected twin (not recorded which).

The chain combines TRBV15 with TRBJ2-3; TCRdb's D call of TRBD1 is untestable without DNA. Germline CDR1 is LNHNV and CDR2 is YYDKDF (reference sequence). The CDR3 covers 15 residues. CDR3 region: CATSSGTGSTDTQYF.

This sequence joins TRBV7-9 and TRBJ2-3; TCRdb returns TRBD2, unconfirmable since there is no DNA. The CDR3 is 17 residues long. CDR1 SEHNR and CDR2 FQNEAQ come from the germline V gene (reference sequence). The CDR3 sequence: CASSLTMSSGVTDTQYF.

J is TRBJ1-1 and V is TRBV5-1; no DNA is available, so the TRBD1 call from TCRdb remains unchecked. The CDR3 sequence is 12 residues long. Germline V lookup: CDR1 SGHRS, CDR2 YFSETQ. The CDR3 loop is CASSWGDTEAFF.

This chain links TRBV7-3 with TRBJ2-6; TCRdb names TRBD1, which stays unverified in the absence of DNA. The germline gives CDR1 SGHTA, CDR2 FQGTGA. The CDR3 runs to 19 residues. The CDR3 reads CASSFQGGQNISGANVLTF.

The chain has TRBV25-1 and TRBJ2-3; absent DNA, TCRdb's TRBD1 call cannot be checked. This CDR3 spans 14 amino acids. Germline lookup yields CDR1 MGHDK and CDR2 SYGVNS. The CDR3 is CASSDAGGPDTQYF.

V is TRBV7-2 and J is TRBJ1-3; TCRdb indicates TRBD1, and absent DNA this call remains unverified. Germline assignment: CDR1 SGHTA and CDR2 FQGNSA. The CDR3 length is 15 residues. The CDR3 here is CASSRDGTGYNTIYF.